This entry concerns a single T cell receptor (beta chain). Its antigen is still unknown. TCRdb's copy holds only in-frame clones and misses some; the assay was immunoSEQ multiplex PCR. The sample includes about 100,000 clones, roughly nine tenths of them seen just once. The data stem from a study of T cell responses to AZD1222 COVID-19 vaccine. Overall study findings and caveats: Reportedly, nearly half the spike-specific TCRs target unmutated variant regions. Females made up more of the donors, who were largely white British, and clonal diversity may have come out too low. Spike-specific TCR breadth and depth rose after two AZD1222 doses. Among AZD1222 vaccinees, only six were seropositive at baseline.

The TCR comes from an adult in good health. Sequencing was performed on peripheral blood, taken on day 0 of AZD1222 vaccination.

In nucleotides, the CDR3 is TGTGCCAGCAGCCCCTTAGCGGGAGACGTGTACGAGCAGTACTTC. This encodes CASSPLAGDVYEQYF. The genes are TRBV6-5 and TRBJ2-7, with TRBD2 matching 9 bases. CDR3 size: 15 residues. Germline V lookup: CDR1 MNHEY, CDR2 SVGAGI. V lost 6 bases and J lost 4; bases outside the gene matches: 10.